Sequencing of this T cell receptor beta chain was carried out in a study of cytomegalovirus exposure and HLA in healthy donors. The PCR employed 60 Vbeta primers together with 13 Jbeta primers. Clones were sequenced by immunoSEQ multiplex PCR, and TCRdb holds only the in-frame ones, with some missing. The data show about 130,000 clones, over 75% seen once. The CDR3 consists of 14 residues. Germline V CDR1 and CDR2: LNHDA, SQIVND (reference sequence). V lost 7 bases and J lost 6, with 16 bases in between. Material for sequencing was PBMCs. The TCR originated in a middle-aged woman in good health and CMV-seropositive. The chain is built from TRBV19 and TRBJ1-5; weak D call: TRBD1 (6 bases). In DNA, the CDR3 is TGTGCCAGTACCCCAACGGGGGGGGCTCAGCCCCAGCATTTT. Translated, it gives CASTPTGGAQPQHF.